This T cell receptor beta chain appears in the sequencing data of a study of OX40 agonist ivuxolimab in advanced cancers. As for the study in general: In this trial design, patients received ivuxolimab intravenously at 0.01 to 10 mg/kg every 2 weeks.

The protocol was immunoSEQ multiplex PCR, while the TCRdb copy is restricted to in-frame clones and leaves out a portion. Of 70,000 or so clones in the sample, about nine tenths were seen once. The CDR3 consists of 14 residues. V lost 4 bases to trimming and J lost 5 bases, with 13 bases between them. Germline CDR1 is SGDLS and CDR2 is YYNGEE. The rearrangement links TRBV9 to TRBJ2-1; a possible D gene is TRBD1 (6 bases). This receptor was identified in an adult with an advanced solid tumor such as melanoma, head and neck, liver or kidney cancer. The source was CD4+ or CD8+ T cells sorted from blood, collected in a trial of the OX40 agonist ivuxolimab. The CDR3 nucleotides are TGTGCCAGCAGCCCCCCCGGACAGAACAATGAGCAGTTCTTC. This encodes CASSPPGQNNEQFF.